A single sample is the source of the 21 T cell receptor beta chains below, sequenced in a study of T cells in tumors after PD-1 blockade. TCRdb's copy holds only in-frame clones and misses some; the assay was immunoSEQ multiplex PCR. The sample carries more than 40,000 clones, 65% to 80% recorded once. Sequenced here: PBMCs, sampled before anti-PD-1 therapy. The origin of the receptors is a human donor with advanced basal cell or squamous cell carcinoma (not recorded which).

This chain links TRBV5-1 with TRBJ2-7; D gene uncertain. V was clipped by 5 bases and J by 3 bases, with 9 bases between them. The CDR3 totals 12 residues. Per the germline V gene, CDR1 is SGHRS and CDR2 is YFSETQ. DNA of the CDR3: TGCGCCAGCAGTCTCTCAGGCTACGAGCAGTACTTC. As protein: CASSLSGYEQYF.

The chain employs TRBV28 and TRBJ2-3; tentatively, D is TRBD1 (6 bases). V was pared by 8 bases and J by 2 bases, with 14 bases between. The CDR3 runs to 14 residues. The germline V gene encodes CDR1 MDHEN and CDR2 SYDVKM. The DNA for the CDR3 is TGTGCCAGCTCCGAATCAGGGGACACAGATACGCAGTATTTT. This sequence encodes CASSESGDTDTQYF.

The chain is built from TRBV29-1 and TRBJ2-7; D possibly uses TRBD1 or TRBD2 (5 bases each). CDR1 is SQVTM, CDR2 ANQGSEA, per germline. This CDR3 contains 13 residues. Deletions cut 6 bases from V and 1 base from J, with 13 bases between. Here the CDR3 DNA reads TGCAGCGTCGACGGGGCGGGTTCCTACGAGCAGTACTTC. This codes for CSVDGAGSYEQYF.

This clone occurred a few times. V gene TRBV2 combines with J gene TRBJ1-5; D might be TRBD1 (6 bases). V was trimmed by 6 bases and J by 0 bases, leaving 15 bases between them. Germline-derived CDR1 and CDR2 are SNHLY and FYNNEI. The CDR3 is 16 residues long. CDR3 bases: TGTGCCAGCAGAATGCGGACAGTTTATAGCAATCAGCCCCAGCATTTT. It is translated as CASRMRTVYSNQPQHF.

The CDR3 nucleotides read TGTGCCAGCAGCCTGCAGCCCGCCGACTCTGGAAACACCATATATTTT. Amino acid sequence: CASSLQPADSGNTIYF. The chain joins TRBV9 to TRBJ1-3; D not certain. This CDR3 is 16 amino acids long. Germline V gene sequence: CDR1 SGDLS, CDR2 YYNGEE. The ends were cut back, 4 bases at V and 0 bases at J, with 14 bases in the middle.

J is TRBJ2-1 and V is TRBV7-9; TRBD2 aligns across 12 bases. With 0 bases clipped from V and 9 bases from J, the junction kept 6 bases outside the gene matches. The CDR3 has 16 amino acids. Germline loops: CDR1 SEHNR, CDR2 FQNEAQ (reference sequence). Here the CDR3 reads CASSLAGASGRVEQFF. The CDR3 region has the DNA TGTGCCAGCAGCTTAGCCGGGGCTAGCGGGAGGGTTGAGCAGTTCTTC.

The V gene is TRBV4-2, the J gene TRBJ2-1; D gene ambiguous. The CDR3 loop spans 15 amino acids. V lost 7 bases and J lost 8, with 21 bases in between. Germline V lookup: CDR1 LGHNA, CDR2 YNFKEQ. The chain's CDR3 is CASTPGPSTRDEQFF. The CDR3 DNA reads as TGTGCCAGCACTCCCGGACCCTCCACCCGGGATGAGCAGTTCTTC.

CDR3 amino acids: CSVEDGTDSSSYNEQFF. As DNA, the CDR3 is TGCAGCGTTGAAGATGGGACCGACAGTAGCTCCTACAATGAGCAGTTCTTC. The genes are TRBV29-1 and TRBJ2-1; TRBD1 or TRBD2 may be the D gene (5 bases each). CDR3 size: 17 residues. V lost 0 bases and J 0 bases, leaving 15 bases between the germline ends. Germline CDR1 reads SQVTM; CDR2 reads ANQGSEA.

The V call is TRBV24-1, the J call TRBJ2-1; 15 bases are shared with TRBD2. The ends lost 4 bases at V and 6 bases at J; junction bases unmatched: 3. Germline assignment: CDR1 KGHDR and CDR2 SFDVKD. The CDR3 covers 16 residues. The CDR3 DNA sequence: TGTGCCACCAGTGACCCGGGACTAGCGGGAGGCAATGAGCAGTTCTTC. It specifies CATSDPGLAGGNEQFF.

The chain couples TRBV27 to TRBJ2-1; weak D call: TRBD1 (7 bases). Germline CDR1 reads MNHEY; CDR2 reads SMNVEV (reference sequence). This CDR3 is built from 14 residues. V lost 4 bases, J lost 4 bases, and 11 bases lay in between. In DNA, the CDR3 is TGTGCCAGCAGTTCCCAGGGGGGTTACAATGAGCAGTTCTTC. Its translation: CASSSQGGYNEQFF.

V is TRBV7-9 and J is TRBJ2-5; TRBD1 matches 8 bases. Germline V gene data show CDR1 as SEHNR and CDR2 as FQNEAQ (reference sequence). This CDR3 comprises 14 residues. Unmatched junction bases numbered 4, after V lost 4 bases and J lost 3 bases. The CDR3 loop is CASSSNRGEETQYF. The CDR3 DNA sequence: TGTGCCAGCAGCTCCAACAGGGGGGAAGAGACCCAGTACTTC.

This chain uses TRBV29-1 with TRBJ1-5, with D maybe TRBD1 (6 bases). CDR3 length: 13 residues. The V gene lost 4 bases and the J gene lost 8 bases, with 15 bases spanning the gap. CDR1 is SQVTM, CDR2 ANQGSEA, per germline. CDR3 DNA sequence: TGCAGCGTTGCAGGCGCGGGGGCAGAGCCCCAGCATTTT. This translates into CSVAGAGAEPQHF.

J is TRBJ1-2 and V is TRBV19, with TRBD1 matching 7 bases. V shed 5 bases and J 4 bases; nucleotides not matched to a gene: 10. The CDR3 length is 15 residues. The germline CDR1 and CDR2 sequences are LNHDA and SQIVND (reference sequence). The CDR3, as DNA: TGTGCCAGTAGTTACCTAACCGGGACAGCCTATGGCTACACCTTC. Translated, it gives CASSYLTGTAYGYTF.

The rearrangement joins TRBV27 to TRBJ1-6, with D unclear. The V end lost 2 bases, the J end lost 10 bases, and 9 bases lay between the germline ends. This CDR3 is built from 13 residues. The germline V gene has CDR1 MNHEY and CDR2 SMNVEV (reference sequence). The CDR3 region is CASSLGPQSPLHF. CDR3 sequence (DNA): TGTGCCAGCAGTTTAGGACCGCAATCACCCCTCCACTTT.

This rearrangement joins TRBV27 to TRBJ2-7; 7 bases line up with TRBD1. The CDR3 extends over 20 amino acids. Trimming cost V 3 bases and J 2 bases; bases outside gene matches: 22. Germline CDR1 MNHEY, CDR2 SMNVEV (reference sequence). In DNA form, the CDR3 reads TGTGCCAGCAGTTTTCTACCACTGAAAGGGGCAGGACAGGAGCCCTACGAGCAGTACTTC. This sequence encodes CASSFLPLKGAGQEPYEQYF.

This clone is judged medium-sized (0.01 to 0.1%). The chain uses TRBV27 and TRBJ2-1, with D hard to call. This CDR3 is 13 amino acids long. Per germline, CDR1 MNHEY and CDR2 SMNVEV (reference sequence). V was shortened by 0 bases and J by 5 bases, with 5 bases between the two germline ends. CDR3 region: CASSLSFDNEQFF. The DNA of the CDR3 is TGTGCCAGCAGTTTATCGTTCGACAATGAGCAGTTCTTC.

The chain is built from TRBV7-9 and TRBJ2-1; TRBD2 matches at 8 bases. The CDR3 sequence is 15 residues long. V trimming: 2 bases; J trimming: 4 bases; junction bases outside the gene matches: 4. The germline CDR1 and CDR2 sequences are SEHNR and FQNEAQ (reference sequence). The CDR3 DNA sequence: TGTGCCAGCAGCTTATCCGGGAGGGGGTACAATGAGCAGTTCTTC. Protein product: CASSLSGRGYNEQFF.

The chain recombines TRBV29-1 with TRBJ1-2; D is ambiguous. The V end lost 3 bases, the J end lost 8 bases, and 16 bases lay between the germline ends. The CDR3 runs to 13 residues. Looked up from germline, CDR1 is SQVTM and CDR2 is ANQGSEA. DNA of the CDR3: TGCAGCGTTGATTATCTGGCGACGGAAGGCTACACCTTC. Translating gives CSVDYLATEGYTF.

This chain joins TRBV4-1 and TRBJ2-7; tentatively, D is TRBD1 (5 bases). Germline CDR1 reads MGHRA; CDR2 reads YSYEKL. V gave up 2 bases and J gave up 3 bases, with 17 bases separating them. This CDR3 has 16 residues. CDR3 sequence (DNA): TGCGCCAGCAGCCAACCCCTAGGGGCTCCTGACTACGAGCAGTACTTC. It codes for CASSQPLGAPDYEQYF.

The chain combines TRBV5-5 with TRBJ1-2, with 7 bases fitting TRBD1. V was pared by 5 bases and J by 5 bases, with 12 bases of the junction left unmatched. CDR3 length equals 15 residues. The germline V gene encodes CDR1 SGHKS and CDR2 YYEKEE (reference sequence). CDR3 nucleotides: TGTGCCAGCAGATTAATCACAGGGGCAGGGTATGGCTACACCTTC. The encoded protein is CASRLITGAGYGYTF.

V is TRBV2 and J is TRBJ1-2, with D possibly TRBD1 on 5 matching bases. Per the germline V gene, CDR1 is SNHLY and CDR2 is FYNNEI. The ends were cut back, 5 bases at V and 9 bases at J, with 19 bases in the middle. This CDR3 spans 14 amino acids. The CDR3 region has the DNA TGTGCCAGCAGTCCCGGCGACGGCGGGGGTCGCTACACCTTC. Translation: CASSPGDGGGRYTF.